Presented here are 2 T cell receptor beta chains from one specimen sequenced in a study of T-cell reconstitution after alpha-beta-depleted transplantation in children. The TCRbeta library was prepared with unique molecular identifiers. MiXCR, run by TCRdb on the PCR reads, gives a single entry per CDR3 protein. The sample consists of about 250,000 distinct CDR3 sequences, more than 20% of them appearing once. The sample in question was PBMCs, mostly from graft donor cells, obtained 360 days after TCRalphabeta/CD19-depleted stem cell transplant. The source of these receptors is a female patient aged 2-10 years who had a stem cell transplant for congenital amegakaryocytic thrombocytopenia, so the T cells may come from the graft donor.

The chain has TRBV12-3 or TRBV12-4 and TRBJ2-5; the D is unclear. V was trimmed by 6 bases and J by 3 bases, leaving 11 bases between them. CDR3 size: 13 residues. The CDR3 DNA reads TGTGCCAGCAGCTCACAGCCCGAAGAGACCCAGTACTTC. Its translation is CASSSQPEETQYF.

The chain uses TRBV6-5 and TRBJ1-5; D gene unclear. Germline CDR1 and CDR2: MNHEY and SVGAGI. The CDR3 has 17 residues. The V end lost 0 bases, the J end lost 0 bases, and 12 bases lay between the germline ends. The CDR3, as DNA: TGTGCCAGCAGTTACTCGCATGGACCATATAGCAATCAGCCCCAGCATTTT. Its translation: CASSYSHGPYSNQPQHF.